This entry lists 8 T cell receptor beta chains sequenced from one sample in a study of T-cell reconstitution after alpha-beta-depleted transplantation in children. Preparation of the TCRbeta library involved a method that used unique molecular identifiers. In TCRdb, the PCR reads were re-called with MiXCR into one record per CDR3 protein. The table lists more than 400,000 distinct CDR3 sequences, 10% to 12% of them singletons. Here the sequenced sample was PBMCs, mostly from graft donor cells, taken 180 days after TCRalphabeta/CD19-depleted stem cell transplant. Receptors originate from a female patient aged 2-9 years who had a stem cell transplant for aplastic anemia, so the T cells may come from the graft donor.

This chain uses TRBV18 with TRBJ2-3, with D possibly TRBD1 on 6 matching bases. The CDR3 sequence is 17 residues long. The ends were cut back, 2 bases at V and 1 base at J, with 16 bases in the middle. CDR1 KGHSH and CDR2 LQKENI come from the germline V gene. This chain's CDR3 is CASSPTTGSQRTDTQYF. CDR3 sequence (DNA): TGTGCCAGCTCACCAACCACAGGGTCTCAACGCACAGATACGCAGTATTTT.

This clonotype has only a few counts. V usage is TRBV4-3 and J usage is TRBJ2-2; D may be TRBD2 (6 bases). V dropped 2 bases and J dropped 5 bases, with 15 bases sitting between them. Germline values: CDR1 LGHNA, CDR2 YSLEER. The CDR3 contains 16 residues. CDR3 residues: CASSQPREQTTGELFF. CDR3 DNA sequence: TGCGCCAGCAGCCAACCTCGGGAGCAAACGACCGGGGAGCTGTTTTTT.

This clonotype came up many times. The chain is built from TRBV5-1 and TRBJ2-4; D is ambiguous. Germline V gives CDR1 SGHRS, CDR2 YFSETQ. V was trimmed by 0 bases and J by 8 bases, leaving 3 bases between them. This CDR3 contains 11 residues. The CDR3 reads CASSLGDIQYF. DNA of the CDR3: TGCGCCAGCAGCTTGGGGGACATTCAGTACTTC.

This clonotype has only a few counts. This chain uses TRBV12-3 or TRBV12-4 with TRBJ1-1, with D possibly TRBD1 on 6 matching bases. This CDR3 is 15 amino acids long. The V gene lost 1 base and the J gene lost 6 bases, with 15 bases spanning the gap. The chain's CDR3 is CASSLGTGIVAEAFF. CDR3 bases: TGTGCCAGCAGTTTAGGAACAGGGATAGTGGCTGAAGCTTTCTTT.

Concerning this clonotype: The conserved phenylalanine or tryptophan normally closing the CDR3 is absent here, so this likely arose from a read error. CDR3 sequence: CASSIRAAVTNEKLFL. The CDR3 bases are TGTGCCAGTAGTATAAGGGCCGCAGTAACTAATGAAAAACTGTTTTTG. This chain uses TRBV19 with TRBJ1-4; D is unclear. Germline loops: CDR1 LNHDA, CDR2 SQIVND (reference sequence). The CDR3 totals 16 residues. The ends were cut back, 2 bases at V and 1 base at J, with 11 bases in the middle.

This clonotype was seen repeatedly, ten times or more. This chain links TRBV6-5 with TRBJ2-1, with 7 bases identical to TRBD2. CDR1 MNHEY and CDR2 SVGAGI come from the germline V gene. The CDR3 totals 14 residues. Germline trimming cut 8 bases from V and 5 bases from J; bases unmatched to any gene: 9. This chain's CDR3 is CASGYGGWDNEQFF. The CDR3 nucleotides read TGTGCCAGCGGCTACGGGGGGTGGGACAATGAGCAGTTCTTC.

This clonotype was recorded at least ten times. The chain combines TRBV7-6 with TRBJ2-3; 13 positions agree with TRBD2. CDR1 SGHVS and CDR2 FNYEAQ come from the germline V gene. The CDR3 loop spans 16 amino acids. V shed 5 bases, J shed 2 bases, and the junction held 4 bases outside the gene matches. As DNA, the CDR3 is TGTGCCAGCAGCAGCGGACTAGCGGGAGCCACAGATACGCAGTATTTT. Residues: CASSSGLAGATDTQYF. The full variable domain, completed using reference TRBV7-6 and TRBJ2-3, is GAGVSQSPRYKVTKRGQDVALRCDPISGHVSLYWYRQALGQGPEFLTYFNYEAQQDKSGLPNDRFSAERPEGSISTLTIQRTEQRDSAMYRCASSSGLAGATDTQYFGPGTRLTVL.

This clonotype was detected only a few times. CDR3 coding DNA: TGTGCCAGCAGTTTTGCGGCGAACACTGAAGCTTTCTTT. This codes for CASSFAANTEAFF. The chain joins TRBV27 to TRBJ1-1; D is ambiguous. Per the germline V gene, CDR1 is MNHEY and CDR2 is SMNVEV (reference sequence). The CDR3 runs to 13 residues. V lost 3 bases and J 1 base, leaving 6 bases between the germline ends.